These T cell receptor beta chains were read from a single sample in a study of blood T cell repertoires in COVID-19. Method: immunoSEQ multiplex PCR; TCRdb's copy keeps in-frame clones and lacks some. The profile shows about 50,000 clones, about nine tenths of them singletons. Sequenced: peripheral blood. These receptors originate from a human donor in a cohort sampled during active COVID-19. The CDR3 runs from the conserved cysteine through the conserved F or W. D genes are given only for firm matches. Rows give clone size only sometimes, using once, few, many, or a class for an expanded clone.

clone size,V gene,J gene,D gene,CDR3 protein,CDR3 DNA
.,TRBV7-8,TRBJ2-1,.,CASSATPGAYYNEQFF,TGTGCCAGCAGCGCAACTCCCGGTGCGTACTACAATGAGCAGTTCTTC
.,TRBV14,TRBJ1-1,TRBD1,CASSQGQKTMNTEAFF,TGTGCCAGCAGCCAGGGACAGAAGACAATGAACACTGAAGCTTTCTTT
.,TRBV12-3/TRBV12-4,TRBJ1-2,.,CASTNDRTYGYTF,TGTGCCAGCACTAATGACAGGACCTATGGCTACACCTTC
.,TRBV5-1,TRBJ1-2,.,CASSHGINYGYTF,TGCGCCAGCAGCCACGGGATAAACTATGGCTACACCTTC
.,TRBV28,TRBJ2-7,TRBD2,CALGRGTYEQYF,TGTGCCCTCGGGAGGGGAACCTACGAGCAGTACTTC
.,TRBV11-3,TRBJ2-1,.,CASSPPLNEQFF,TGTGCCAGCAGCCCCCCCCTAAATGAGCAGTTCTTC
.,TRBV30,TRBJ1-6,.,CAWSPPQGFYNSPLHF,TGTGCCTGGAGTCCACCCCAGGGTTTTTATAATTCACCCCTCCACTTT
once,TRBV2,TRBJ2-3,TRBD1,CASQDRAADTQYF,TGTGCCAGCCAGGACAGGGCCGCAGATACGCAGTATTTT
.,TRBV6-1,TRBJ2-5,TRBD2,CASSAPAGWEGRPGTQYF,TGTGCCAGCAGTGCGCCAGCCGGATGGGAGGGCCGACCGGGGACCCAGTACTTC
.,TRBV14,TRBJ1-5,.,CASSQARAGPQHF,TGTGCCAGCAGCCAAGCCCGGGCGGGGCCCCAGCATTTT
.,TRBV7-9,TRBJ1-1,.,CASTRTNTEAFF,TGTGCCAGCACCCGGACAAACACTGAAGCTTTCTTT
.,TRBV11-2,TRBJ2-5,.,CASQMPGRETQYF,TGTGCCAGCCAGATGCCGGGGAGAGAGACCCAGTACTTC
.,TRBV3-1/TRBV3-2,TRBJ2-7,TRBD2,CASSQGRGSQHIPRLAVYEQYF,TGTGCCAGCAGCCAAGGGAGGGGGAGCCAGCACATCCCCAGACTAGCGGTTTACGAGCAGTACTTC